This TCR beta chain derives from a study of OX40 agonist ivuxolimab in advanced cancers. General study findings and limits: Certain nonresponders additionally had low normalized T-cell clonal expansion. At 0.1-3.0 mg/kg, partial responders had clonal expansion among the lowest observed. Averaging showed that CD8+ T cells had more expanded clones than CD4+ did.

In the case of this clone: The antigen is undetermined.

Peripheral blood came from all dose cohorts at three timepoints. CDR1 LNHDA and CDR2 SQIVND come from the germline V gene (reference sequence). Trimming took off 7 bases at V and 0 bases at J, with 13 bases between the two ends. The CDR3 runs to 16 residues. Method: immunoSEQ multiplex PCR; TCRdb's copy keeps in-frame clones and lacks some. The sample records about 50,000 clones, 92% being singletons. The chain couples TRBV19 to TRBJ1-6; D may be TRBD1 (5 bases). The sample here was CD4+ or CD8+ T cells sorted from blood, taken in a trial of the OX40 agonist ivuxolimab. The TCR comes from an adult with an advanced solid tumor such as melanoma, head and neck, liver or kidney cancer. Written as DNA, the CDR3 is TGTGCCAGTAAGCCGGGACGCAGCTCCTATAATTCACCCCTCCACTTT. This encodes CASKPGRSSYNSPLHF.